The clone carrying this T cell receptor beta chain has a handful of counts. Its matching antigen is unknown. J was trimmed by 5 bases and V by 3 bases; bases with no gene match: 14. The CDR3 totals 17 residues. Germline CDR1 is LGHNA and CDR2 is YNFKEQ. The sample comes from a study of T cell repertoires in cytomegalovirus infection. Study summary: Selected CMV epitopes included recently identified HLA-C-restricted ones as well as well-studied HLA-B-restricted ones. The public TCR beta signatures pointed to both CMV infection and matching HLA type.

One entry per CDR3 protein results from TCRdb running MiXCR on the reads. The table lists about 55,000 distinct CDR3 sequences, more than 15% of them singletons. The study, taken as a whole, reports: There were carriers of CMV plus the relevant HLA, and cumulative public TCR beta family frequency identified them. In two of eight donors, the top clonotype was HLA-C-restricted CMV-specific.

The source material was CD8+ T cells from cultured PBMCs, sampled from culture after CMV antigen stimulation. The TCR originated in a human donor in good health (CMV status not recorded). Some clones in this sample may be carry-over from other donors' samples. The chain joins TRBV4-2 to TRBJ2-3, with 7 bases identical to TRBD1. CDR3 nucleotides: TGTGCCAGCAGCCAGGATATCGACAGGGTGGTGAGAGATACGCAGTATTTT. As protein: CASSQDIDRVVRDTQYF.